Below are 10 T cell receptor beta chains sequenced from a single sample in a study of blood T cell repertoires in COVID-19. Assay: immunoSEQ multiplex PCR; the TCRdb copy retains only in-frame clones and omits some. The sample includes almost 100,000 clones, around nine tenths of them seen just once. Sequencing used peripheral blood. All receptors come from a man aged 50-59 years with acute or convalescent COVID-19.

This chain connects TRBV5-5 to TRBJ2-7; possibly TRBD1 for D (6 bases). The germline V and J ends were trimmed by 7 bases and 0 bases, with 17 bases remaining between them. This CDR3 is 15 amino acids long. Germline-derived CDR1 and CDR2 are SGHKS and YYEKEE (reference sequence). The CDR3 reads CASDSNTGPSYEQYF. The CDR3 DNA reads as TGTGCCAGCGACAGCAACACAGGGCCCTCCTACGAGCAGTACTTC.

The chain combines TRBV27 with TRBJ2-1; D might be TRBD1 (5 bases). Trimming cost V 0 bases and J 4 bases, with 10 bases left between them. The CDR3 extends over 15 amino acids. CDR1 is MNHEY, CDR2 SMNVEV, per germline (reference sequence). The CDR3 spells CASSLSDSPYNEQFF. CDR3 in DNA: TGTGCCAGCAGTTTATCAGACAGTCCTTACAATGAGCAGTTCTTC.

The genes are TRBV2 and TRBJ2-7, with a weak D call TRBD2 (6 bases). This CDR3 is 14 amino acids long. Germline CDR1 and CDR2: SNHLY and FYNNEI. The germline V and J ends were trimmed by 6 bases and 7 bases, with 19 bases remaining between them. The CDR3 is CASRFGSEGGEQYF. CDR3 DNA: TGTGCCAGCAGGTTTGGTTCGGAGGGCGGGGAGCAGTACTTC.

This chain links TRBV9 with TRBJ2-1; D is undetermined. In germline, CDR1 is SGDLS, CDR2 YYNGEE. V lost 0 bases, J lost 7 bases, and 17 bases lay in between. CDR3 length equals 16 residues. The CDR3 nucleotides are TGTGCCAGCAGCGTAGCTGATGGCGGTCTCGGGAATGAGCAGTTCTTC. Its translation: CASSVADGGLGNEQFF.

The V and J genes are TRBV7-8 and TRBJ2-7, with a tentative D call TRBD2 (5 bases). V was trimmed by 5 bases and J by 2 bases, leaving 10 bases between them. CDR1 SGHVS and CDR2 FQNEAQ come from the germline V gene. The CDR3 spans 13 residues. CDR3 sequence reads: CASSRRGAYEQYF. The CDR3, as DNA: TGTGCCAGCAGCCGTCGGGGAGCCTACGAGCAGTACTTC. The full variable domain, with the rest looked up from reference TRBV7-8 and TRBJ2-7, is GAGVSQSPRYKVAKRGQDVALRCDPISGHVSLFWYQQALGQGPEFLTYFQNEAQLDKSGLPSDRFFAERPEGSVSTLKIQRTQQEDSAVYLCASSRRGAYEQYFGPGTRLTVT.

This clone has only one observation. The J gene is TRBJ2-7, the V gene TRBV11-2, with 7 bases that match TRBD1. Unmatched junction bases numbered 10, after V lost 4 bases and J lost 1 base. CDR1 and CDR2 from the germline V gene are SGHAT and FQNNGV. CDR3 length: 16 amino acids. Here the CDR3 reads CASSSYPTGNSYEQYF. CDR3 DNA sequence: TGTGCCAGCAGCTCCTACCCGACAGGGAATTCCTACGAGCAGTACTTC.

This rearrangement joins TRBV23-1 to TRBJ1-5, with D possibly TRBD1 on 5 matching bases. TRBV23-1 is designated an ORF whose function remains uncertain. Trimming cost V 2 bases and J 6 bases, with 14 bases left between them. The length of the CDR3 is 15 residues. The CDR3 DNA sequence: TGCGCCAGCAGTCAAATCGGGAGGGGTCGTCAGCCCCAGCATTTT. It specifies CASSQIGRGRQPQHF.

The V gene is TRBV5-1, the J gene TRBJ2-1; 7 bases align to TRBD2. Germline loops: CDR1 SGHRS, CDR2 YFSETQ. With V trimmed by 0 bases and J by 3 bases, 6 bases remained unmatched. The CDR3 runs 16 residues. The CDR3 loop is CASSLESGTDYNEQFF. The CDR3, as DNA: TGCGCCAGCAGCTTGGAGAGCGGGACCGACTACAATGAGCAGTTCTTC.

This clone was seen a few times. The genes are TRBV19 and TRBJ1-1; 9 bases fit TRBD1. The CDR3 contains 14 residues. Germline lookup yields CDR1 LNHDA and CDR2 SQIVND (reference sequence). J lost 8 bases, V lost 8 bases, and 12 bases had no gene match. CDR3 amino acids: CASVRDRAPGEAFF. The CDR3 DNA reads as TGTGCCAGTGTCCGGGACAGGGCCCCGGGGGAAGCTTTCTTT.

The CDR3 loop is CASSRYGGAEAFF. CDR3 coding DNA: TGTGCCAGCAGTCGGTACGGAGGAGCTGAAGCTTTCTTT. The chain recombines TRBV12-3 or TRBV12-4 with TRBJ1-1, with D unresolved. This CDR3 contains 13 residues. Trimming pared 5 bases from V and 6 bases from J, leaving 13 bases between.